Following are 9 T cell receptor beta chains from one sample sequenced in a study of glioma-infiltrating T cells. Using RNA template, CDR3s of TCR alpha and beta were amplified with iRepertoire arm-PCR. TCRdb ran MiXCR on the multiplex PCR reads and lists one entry per CDR3 protein. The sample records approximately 100,000 distinct CDR3 sequences, less than 30% being singletons. The sequenced material came from glioma tissue, nonneoplastic brain tissue, or PBMCs (not recorded which). Every receptor here comes from a human donor with low-grade glioma or glioblastoma, undergoing nonglioma brain surgery, or in good health (not recorded which).

At least ten counts were recorded for this clonotype. The V call is TRBV6-1, the J call TRBJ2-3; the D is unclear. The CDR3 consists of 13 residues. The germline CDR1 and CDR2 sequences are MNHNS and SASEGT. Trimming cost V 5 bases and J 0 bases, with 6 bases left between them. The CDR3 DNA reads as TGTGCCAGCAGTCATCTGAGCACAGATACGCAGTATTTT. Its protein is CASSHLSTDTQYF.

As concerns this clonotype: Being one base from a much bigger clone, this may be a read error. The rearrangement links TRBV3-1 to TRBJ2-1, with D tentatively TRBD2 (6 bases). Germline V lookup: CDR1 LGHDT, CDR2 YNNKEL (reference sequence). The length of the CDR3 is 13 residues. V lost 7 bases and J lost 10, with 17 bases in between. The CDR3 DNA follows: TGTGCCAGCACCAAAGGGGCGGACTACGAGCAGTTCTTC. It codes for CASTKGADYEQFF.

Concerning this clonotype: A much larger clone differs from this one at a single base, so this may be a read error. The gene calls are TRBV7-9 and TRBJ1-2; D is perhaps TRBD1 (5 bases). Germline V gene sequence: CDR1 SEHNR, CDR2 FQNEAQ (reference sequence). Between the trimmed V and J ends, which lost 8 bases and 8 bases, there was a span of 18 bases. This CDR3 spans 13 amino acids. The CDR3 DNA is TGTGCCAGCGGCTCGCCAGGGTTTGGAGGCTACACCTTC. Translated, it gives CASGSPGFGGYTF.

This clonotype was seen repeatedly, ten times or more. The V and J genes are TRBV24-1 and TRBJ1-5, with 10 nucleotides matching TRBD1. V was pared by 5 bases and J by 5 bases, with 2 bases of the junction left unmatched. The CDR3 is 14 amino acids. CDR1 is KGHDR and CDR2 is SFDVKD in the germline V gene. CDR3 DNA: TGTGCCACCAGTGCCGGACAGGGGGATCAGCCCCAGCATTTT. This codes for CATSAGQGDQPQHF.

J is TRBJ2-5 and V is TRBV12-3 or TRBV12-4, with D perhaps matching TRBD1 (6 bases). This CDR3 region has 16 residues. Trimming shortened V by 5 bases and J by 7 bases, and 23 bases separated the two germline ends. The CDR3, as DNA: TGTGCCAGCAGTACCTCCCTGGGGACAAGAGCTGGGACCCAGTACTTC. Translating gives CASSTSLGTRAGTQYF.

This clonotype was seen only a few times. The genes are TRBV12-3 or TRBV12-4 and TRBJ2-6; the D gene is possibly TRBD2 (5 bases). Trimming pared 2 bases from V and 0 bases from J, leaving 17 bases between. This CDR3 comprises 19 residues. The CDR3 protein is CASSLSGPSTFSGANVLTF. In DNA, the CDR3 is TGTGCCAGCAGTTTATCGGGTCCTAGCACATTCTCTGGGGCCAACGTCCTGACTTTC.

Comments on this clonotype: A junction boundary mismatches the germline segment, possibly from a read error. The J gene is TRBJ2-5, the V gene TRBV14, with D perhaps matching TRBD1 or TRBD2 (6 bases each). CDR3 length equals 14 residues. The germline CDR1 and CDR2 sequences are SGHDN and FVKESK. CDR3 amino acids: CASSQWTVEGTKYF. CDR3 sequence (DNA): TGTGCCAGCAGCCAATGGACAGTGGAGGGGACCAAGTACTTC.

This clonotype has at least ten counts. CDR3 sequence (DNA): TGTGCCACACGAGGCGGTGTACCGAACACTGAAGCTTTCTTT. It is translated as CATRGGVPNTEAFF. This rearrangement joins TRBV6-2 or TRBV6-3 to TRBJ1-1; no clear D gene. V lost 10 bases, J lost 1 base, and 16 bases lay in between. Per the germline V gene, CDR1 is MNHEY and CDR2 is SVGEGT. CDR3 length equals 14 residues.

Turning to this clonotype: A much larger clone is a single base away; this may be a read error. V and J are TRBV2 and TRBJ2-1, with 14 positions matching TRBD2. J lost 6 bases, V lost 2 bases, and 3 bases had no gene match. This CDR3 has 16 residues. Germline V CDR1 and CDR2: SNHLY, FYNNEI. CDR3 loop: CASSERTSGGPNEQFF. The CDR3 DNA follows: TGTGCCAGCAGTGAAAGGACTAGCGGGGGGCCCAATGAGCAGTTCTTC.